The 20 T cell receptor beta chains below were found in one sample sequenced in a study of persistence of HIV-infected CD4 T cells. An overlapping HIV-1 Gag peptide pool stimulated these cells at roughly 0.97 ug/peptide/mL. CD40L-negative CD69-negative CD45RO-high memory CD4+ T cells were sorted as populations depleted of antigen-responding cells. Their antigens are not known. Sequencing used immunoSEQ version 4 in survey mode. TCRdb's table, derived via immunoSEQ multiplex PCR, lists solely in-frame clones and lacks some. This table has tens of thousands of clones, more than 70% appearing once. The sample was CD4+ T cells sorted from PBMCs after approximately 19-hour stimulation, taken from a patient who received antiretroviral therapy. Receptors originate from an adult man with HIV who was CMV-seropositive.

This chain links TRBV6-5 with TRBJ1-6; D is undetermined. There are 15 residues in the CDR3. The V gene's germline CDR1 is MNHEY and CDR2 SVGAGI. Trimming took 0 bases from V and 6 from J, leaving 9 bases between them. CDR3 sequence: CASSYSITGNSPLHF. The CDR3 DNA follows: TGTGCCAGCAGTTACTCGATTACGGGTAATTCACCCCTCCACTTT.

CDR3 nucleotides: TGTGCCAGCTCACCACGGAGGGTAACTAATGAAAAACTGTTTTTT. Amino acid sequence: CASSPRRVTNEKLFF. The rearrangement joins TRBV18 to TRBJ1-4; D gene unclear. The germline CDR1 and CDR2 sequences are KGHSH and LQKENI. Trimming stripped 1 base from V and 1 base from J, with 7 bases between. The CDR3 loop spans 15 amino acids. Together with reference TRBV18 and TRBJ1-4, the CDR3 gives the full variable domain: NAGVMQNPRHLVRRRGQEARLRCSPMKGHSHVYWYRQLPEEGLKFMVYLQKENIIDESGMPKERFSAEFPKEGPSILRIQQVVRGDSAAYFCASSPRRVTNEKLFFGSGTQLSVL.

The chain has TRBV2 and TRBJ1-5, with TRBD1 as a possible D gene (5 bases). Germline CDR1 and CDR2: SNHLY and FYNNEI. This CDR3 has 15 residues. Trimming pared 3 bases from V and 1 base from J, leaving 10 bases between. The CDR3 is CASSEKGLSNQPQHF. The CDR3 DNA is TGTGCCAGCAGTGAGAAGGGGCTGAGCAATCAGCCCCAGCATTTT.

The DNA for the CDR3 is TGTGCCAGCAGGGTAGCTGGAAACACCATATATTTT. Translation gives CASRVAGNTIYF. The chain combines TRBV6-6 with TRBJ1-3; D gene unclear. The CDR3 is 12 residues long. The germline V gene encodes CDR1 MNHNY and CDR2 SVGAGI (reference sequence). Trimming took 6 bases from V and 2 from J, leaving 5 bases between them.

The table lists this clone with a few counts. CDR3 bases: TGTGCCAGCAGTTCACCGGGACAGGGGGCGTCCGAGCAGTACTTC. It is translated as CASSSPGQGASEQYF. V usage is TRBV6-5 and J usage is TRBJ2-7; 12 bases align to TRBD1. Germline V lookup: CDR1 MNHEY, CDR2 SVGAGI. The CDR3 spans 15 residues. With 4 bases clipped from V and 6 bases from J, the junction kept 7 bases outside the gene matches.

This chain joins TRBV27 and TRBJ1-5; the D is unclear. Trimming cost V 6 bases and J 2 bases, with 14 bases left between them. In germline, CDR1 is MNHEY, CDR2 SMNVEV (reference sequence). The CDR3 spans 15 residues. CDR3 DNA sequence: TGTGCCAGCAGAACGGCCGCCACGGGCAATCAGCCCCAGCATTTT. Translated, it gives CASRTAATGNQPQHF.

This CDR3 is CASSPGLTRTDTQYF. CDR3 DNA: TGTGCCAGCAGTCCCGGACTTACCCGCACAGATACGCAGTATTTT. This rearrangement joins TRBV28 to TRBJ2-3; D perhaps matches TRBD2 (5 bases). The CDR3 loop spans 15 amino acids. V lost 5 bases and J 1 base, leaving 13 bases between the germline ends. Germline CDR1 MDHEN, CDR2 SYDVKM.

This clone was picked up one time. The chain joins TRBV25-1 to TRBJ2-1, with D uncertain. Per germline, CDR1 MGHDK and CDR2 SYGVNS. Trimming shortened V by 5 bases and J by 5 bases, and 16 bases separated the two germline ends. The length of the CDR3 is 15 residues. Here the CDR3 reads CASSTTPFIDNEQFF. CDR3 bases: TGTGCCAGCAGTACGACACCCTTTATCGACAATGAGCAGTTCTTC.

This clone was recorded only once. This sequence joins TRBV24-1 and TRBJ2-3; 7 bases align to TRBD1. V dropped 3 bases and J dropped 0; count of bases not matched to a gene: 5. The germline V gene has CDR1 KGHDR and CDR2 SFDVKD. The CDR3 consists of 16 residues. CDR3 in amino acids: CATSDPTGASTDTQYF. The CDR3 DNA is TGTGCCACCAGTGATCCCACAGGGGCCAGCACAGATACGCAGTATTTT.

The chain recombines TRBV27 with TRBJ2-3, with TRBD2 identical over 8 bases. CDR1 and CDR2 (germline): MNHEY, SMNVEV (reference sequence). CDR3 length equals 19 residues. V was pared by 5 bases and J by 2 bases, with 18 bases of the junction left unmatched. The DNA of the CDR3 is TGTGCCAGCAGTCTTGCGCTGGCGGGGGGAAGATCCTACACAGATACGCAGTATTTT. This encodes CASSLALAGGRSYTDTQYF.

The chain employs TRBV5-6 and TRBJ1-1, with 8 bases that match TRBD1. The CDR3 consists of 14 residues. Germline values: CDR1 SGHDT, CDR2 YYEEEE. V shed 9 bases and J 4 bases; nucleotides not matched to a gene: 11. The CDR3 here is CATMQGATGTEAFF. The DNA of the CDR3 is TGTGCCACCATGCAGGGGGCTACGGGCACTGAAGCTTTCTTT.

The CDR3 is CASSRSFGPEAFF. The CDR3 DNA follows: TGTGCCAGCAGTAGGAGTTTTGGGCCTGAAGCTTTCTTT. The chain employs TRBV9 and TRBJ1-1; no clear D. Germline CDR1 reads SGDLS; CDR2 reads YYNGEE. CDR3 length: 13 residues. Trimming removed 5 bases at V and 6 bases at J, with 14 bases between.

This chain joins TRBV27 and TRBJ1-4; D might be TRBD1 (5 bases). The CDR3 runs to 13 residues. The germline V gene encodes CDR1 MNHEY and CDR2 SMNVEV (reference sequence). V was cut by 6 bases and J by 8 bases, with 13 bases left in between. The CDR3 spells CASSRVSGEKLFF. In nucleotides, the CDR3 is TGTGCCAGCAGCAGGGTATCGGGGGAAAAACTGTTTTTT.

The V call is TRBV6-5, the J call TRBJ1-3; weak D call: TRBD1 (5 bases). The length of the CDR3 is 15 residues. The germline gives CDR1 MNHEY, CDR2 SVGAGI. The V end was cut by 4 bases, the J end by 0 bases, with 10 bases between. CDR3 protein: CASSLQGFSGNTIYF. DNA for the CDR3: TGTGCCAGCAGTTTGCAGGGCTTCTCTGGAAACACCATATATTTT.

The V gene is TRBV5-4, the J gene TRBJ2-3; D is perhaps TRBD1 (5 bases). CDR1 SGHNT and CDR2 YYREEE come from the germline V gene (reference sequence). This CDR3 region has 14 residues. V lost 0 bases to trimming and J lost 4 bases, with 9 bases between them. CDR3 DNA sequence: TGTGCCAGCAGCTTGGGACAGCGACCAGATACGCAGTATTTT. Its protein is CASSLGQRPDTQYF.

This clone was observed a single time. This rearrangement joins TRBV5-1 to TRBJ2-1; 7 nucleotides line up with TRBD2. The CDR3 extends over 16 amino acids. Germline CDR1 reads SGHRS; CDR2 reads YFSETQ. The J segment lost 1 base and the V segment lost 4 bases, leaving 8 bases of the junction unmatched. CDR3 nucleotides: TGCGCCAGCAGCCAGGGAGGGGTTTATTCCTACAATGAGCAGTTCTTC. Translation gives CASSQGGVYSYNEQFF. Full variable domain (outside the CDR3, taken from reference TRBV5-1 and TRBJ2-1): KAGVTQTPRYLIKTRGQQVTLSCSPISGHRSVSWYQQTPGQGLQFLFEYFSETQRNKGNFPGRFSGRQFSNSRSEMNVSTLELGDSALYLCASSQGGVYSYNEQFFGPGTRLTVL.

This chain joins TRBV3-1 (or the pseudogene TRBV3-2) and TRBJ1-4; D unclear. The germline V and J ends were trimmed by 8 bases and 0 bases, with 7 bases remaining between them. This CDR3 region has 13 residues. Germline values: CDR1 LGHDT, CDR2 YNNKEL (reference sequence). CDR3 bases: TGTGCCAGCGGGCCTTCAACTAATGAAAAACTGTTTTTT. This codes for CASGPSTNEKLFF.

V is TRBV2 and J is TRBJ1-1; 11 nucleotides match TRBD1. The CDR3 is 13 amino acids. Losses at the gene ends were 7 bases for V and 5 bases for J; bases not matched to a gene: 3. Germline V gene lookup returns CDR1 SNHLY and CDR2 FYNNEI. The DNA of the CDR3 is TGTGCCAGCATTCGGGACAGGGGGACTGAAGCTTTCTTT. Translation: CASIRDRGTEAFF.

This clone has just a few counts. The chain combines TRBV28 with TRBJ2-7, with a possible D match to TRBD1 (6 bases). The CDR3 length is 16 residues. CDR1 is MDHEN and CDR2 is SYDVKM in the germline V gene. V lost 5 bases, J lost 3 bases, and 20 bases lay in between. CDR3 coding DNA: TGTGCCAGCAGTCAACAGGGCCCTACGAGAAACTACGAGCAGTACTTC. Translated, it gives CASSQQGPTRNYEQYF.

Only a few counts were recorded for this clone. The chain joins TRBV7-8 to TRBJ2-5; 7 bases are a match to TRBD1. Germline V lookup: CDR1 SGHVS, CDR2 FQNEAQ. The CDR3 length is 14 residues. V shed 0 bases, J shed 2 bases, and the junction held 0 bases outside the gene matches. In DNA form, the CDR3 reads TGTGCCAGCAGCTTAGCGGGACAGCAAGAGACCCAGTACTTC. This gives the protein CASSLAGQQETQYF.